This is a list of T cell receptor beta chains from one sample in a study of blood T cells in healthy people across ages. In TCRdb, the 5' RACE reads were re-called with MiXCR into one record per CDR3 protein. The sample comprises 630,000 or so distinct CDR3 sequences, roughly 30% of which are singletons, and less than 20% rests with the top ten. The sample consisted of blood. Every receptor here comes from a woman older than 75 in good health. CDR3s include the opening cysteine and the closing phenylalanine or tryptophan. Fields, in order: J gene, V gene, clone size, D gene, CDR3 protein, CDR3 DNA. The D gene is left open where the match is weak. The listing skips clone size in some rows; elsewhere it reads once, few, many or a size class.

>TRBJ1-2|TRBV28|NA|TRBD1
CASSGQGFGGYTF
TGTGCCAGCAGCGGACAGGGGTTTGGCGGCTACACCTTC
>TRBJ1-5|TRBV4-2|few|NA
CASSQEPDNQPQHF
TGTGCCAGCAGCCAAGAGCCCGACAATCAGCCCCAGCATTTT
>TRBJ1-5|TRBV2|few|NA
CASSEQTVNYNQPQHF
TGTGCCAGCAGTGAACAGACTGTTAACTACAATCAGCCCCAGCATTTT
>TRBJ2-1|TRBV20-1|NA|TRBD2
CSARRPSGGAYNEQFF
TGCAGTGCTAGGAGGCCTAGCGGGGGGGCCTATAATGAGCAGTTCTTC
>TRBJ1-5|TRBV2|NA|TRBD1
CASSGTGVRPQHF
TGTGCCAGCAGTGGGACAGGGGTTCGGCCCCAGCATTTT
>TRBJ1-1|TRBV20-1|NA|NA
CSARVGRVTEAFF
TGCAGTGCTAGGGTGGGGAGGGTCACTGAAGCTTTCTTT
>TRBJ2-1|TRBV20-1|many|NA
CSARRLLSYNEQFF
TGCAGTGCTAGGCGACTATTATCCTACAATGAGCAGTTCTTC
>TRBJ1-5|TRBV20-1|many|TRBD1
CSASEQGYGSNQPQHF
TGCAGTGCTAGCGAACAGGGGTATGGGAGCAATCAGCCCCAGCATTTT
>TRBJ2-1|TRBV20-1|many|NA
CSASGGGRGDEQFF
TGCAGTGCCTCAGGTGGGGGGCGAGGCGATGAGCAGTTCTTC
>TRBJ2-7|TRBV20-1|many|NA
CSAREPGVYEQYF
TGCAGTGCTAGGGAACCAGGGGTGTACGAGCAGTACTTC
>TRBJ2-7|TRBV7-3|many|NA
CASSHKGGGASYEQYF
TGTGCCAGCAGCCACAAAGGGGGGGGGGCCTCCTACGAGCAGTACTTC
>TRBJ1-5|TRBV7-8|once|NA
CARSPGEVNQPQHF
TGTGCCAGGAGCCCAGGGGAGGTCAATCAGCCCCAGCATTTT
>TRBJ1-5|TRBV6-2/TRBV6-3|many|NA
CAIGRDGDQPQHF
TGTGCCATCGGGCGGGACGGGGATCAGCCCCAGCATTTT
>TRBJ2-7|TRBV5-6|many|NA
CASSQTGSWGEQYF
TGTGCCAGCAGCCAGACAGGATCTTGGGGCGAGCAGTACTTC
>TRBJ1-1|TRBV2|few|NA
CASSPKFIGAFF
TGTGCCAGCAGCCCGAAGTTCATCGGAGCTTTCTTT